These T cell receptor beta chains were read from a single sample in a study of CDR3 diversity in severe acne. TCRdb ran MiXCR on the PCR reads and lists one entry per CDR3 protein. The sample includes almost 85,000 distinct CDR3 sequences, over 40% of them seen just once. The sequenced material came from blood. These receptors all stem from a male donor in good health, without acne. Both conserved end residues are part of each CDR3. D genes are given only for firm matches. Clone size is shown for a subset of rows, as once, few, many or a class of expanded clone.

clone size | J gene | D gene | V gene | CDR3 DNA | CDR3 protein
- | TRBJ1-5 | - | TRBV24-1 | TGTGCCACCAGTTATACGACAGAATATCATCACCAGCAGTTT | CATSYTTEYHHQQF
- | TRBJ2-2 | - | TRBV7-3 | TGTGCCAGCAGCTGGTTGGACGGGGAGCTGTTTTTT | CASSWLDGELFF
many | TRBJ1-2 | - | TRBV11-2 | TGTGCCAGCAGCTCTGAGACAATTTCGAATGGCTACACCTTC | CASSSETISNGYTF
- | TRBJ1-6 | TRBD1 | TRBV25-1 | TGTGCCAGCAGTGCTACAGGGGCGGAGTTCCACTTT | CASSATGAEFHF
- | TRBJ2-7 | - | TRBV5-6 | TGTGCCAGCAGCTTCGGGCGGGCTACCTACGAGCAGTACTTC | CASSFGRATYEQYF
once | TRBJ1-2 | - | TRBV25-1 | TGTGCCAGTAGCGCCAGGGGTAACTATGGCTACACCTTC | CASSARGNYGYTF
- | TRBJ2-5 | TRBD2 | TRBV24-1 | TGTGCCACCAGTGATCCGACTAGCGGGAAGGTCGGAGAGACCCAATACTTC | CATSDPTSGKVGETQYF
few | TRBJ2-2 | - | TRBV20-1 | TGCAGTGCTATTGTCTCGAACACCGGGGAGCTGTTTTTT | CSAIVSNTGELFF
- | TRBJ2-2 | TRBD2 | TRBV20-1 | TGCAGTGAGGGACTAGATCCCGGGGAGCTGTTTTTT | CSEGLDPGELFF
- | TRBJ2-7 | TRBD1 | TRBV20-1 | TGCAGTGCTAGGGGACAGGGGGTCTCCTACGAGCAGTACTTC | CSARGQGVSYEQYF
few | TRBJ2-7 | - | TRBV7-8 | TGTGCCAGCAGCCTTGACAGAATTCCAACCTACGAGCAGTACTTC | CASSLDRIPTYEQYF
few | TRBJ1-1 | - | TRBV10-2 | TGCGCCAGCAGTGACCATAGACTGATGAACACTGAAGCTTTCTTT | CASSDHRLMNTEAFF
- | TRBJ2-7 | TRBD2 | TRBV6-1 | TGTGCCAGCAGGGGGGAGCGGGAGAGTAACGAGCAGTACTTC | CASRGERESNEQYF
many | TRBJ1-2 | - | TRBV5-6 | TGTGCCAGCAGCTTGTTGTCTCGTTTGGGGGCCGGCTACACCTTC | CASSLLSRLGAGYTF
few | TRBJ2-7 | - | TRBV10-2 | TGCGCCAGCAGTGATGGAGGGCCCTCCTACGAGCAGTACTTC | CASSDGGPSYEQYF
many | TRBJ2-5 | TRBD1 | TRBV24-1 | TGTGCCACCAGAGACAGGGGCCAAGAGACCCAGTACTTC | CATRDRGQETQYF
many | TRBJ2-5 | TRBD2 | TRBV2 | TGTGCCAGCAGCTCCGGGACTAGCCCTCAAGAGACCCAGTACTTC | CASSSGTSPQETQYF
many | TRBJ2-6 | - | TRBV7-2 | TGTGCCAGCAGCTTAGCGCACTTCTTCGGGACGCTGGCTGGGGCCAACGTCCTGACTTTC | CASSLAHFFGTLAGANVLTF
few | TRBJ1-1 | - | TRBV29-1 | TGCAGCGTTGAATACGGCACTGAAGCTTTCTTT | CSVEYGTEAFF
once | TRBJ1-5 | TRBD1 | TRBV7-2 | TGTGCCAGCAGCTTACAACAGGGGGTAAGGCAGCCCCAGCATTTT | CASSLQQGVRQPQHF
- | TRBJ1-2 | - | TRBV24-1 | - | CATNDAAMYLCATSRDAQTDGYTF
once | TRBJ2-1 | TRBD2 | TRBV6-9 | TGTGCCAGCAGTTACCCGGTAGCGGGAGGGCCGAATGAGCAGTTCTTC | CASSYPVAGGPNEQFF
- | TRBJ1-4 | - | TRBV12-3/TRBV12-4 | TGTGCCAGCAGTTTTCTAGCGAGTTACAATGAAAAACTGTTTTTT | CASSFLASYNEKLFF
- | TRBJ1-6 | TRBD1 | TRBV2 | TGTGCCAGCAGTGCGGACAGGGCGAACCCCCTCCACTTT | CASSADRANPLHF
- | TRBJ2-2 | - | TRBV5-6 | TGTGCCAGCAGCTTGGTAGGGTACGCTAATGAAACCGGGGAGCTGTTTTTT | CASSLVGYANETGELFF
- | TRBJ1-4 | - | TRBV11-2 | TGTGCCAGCAGCTCAAACGGGGGGCTGTCAACTAATGAAAAACTGTTTTTT | CASSSNGGLSTNEKLFF
- | TRBJ2-7 | - | TRBV15 | TGTGCCACCAGCAGTGCCAACAACTACGAGCAGTACTTC | CATSSANNYEQYF
- | TRBJ2-6 | - | TRBV2 | TGTGCCAGCAGTGGGATGGTATTGAGCTCTGGGGCCAACGTCCTGACTTTC | CASSGMVLSSGANVLTF
many | TRBJ1-1 | - | TRBV19 | TGTGCCAGTAGCCCAGAGGGGAGGAACACTGAAGCTTTCTTT | CASSPEGRNTEAFF
- | TRBJ1-2 | TRBD1 | TRBV9 | TGTGCCAGCAGCACGGGACAGGGGGCAAGGTATGGCTACACCTTC | CASSTGQGARYGYTF
- | TRBJ2-5 | - | TRBV10-3 | TGTGCCATCAGTGGTTCGGGGTTACCGACCCAGTACTTC | CAISGSGLPTQYF
- | TRBJ2-7 | TRBD2 | TRBV24-1 | TGTGCCACCAGTGCCGGGACTAGCGGGGCCCCCTACGAGCAGTACTTC | CATSAGTSGAPYEQYF
many | TRBJ2-3 | - | TRBV7-3 | TGTGCCAGCAGCTTCGGGTTCGGACAGACTCCCACGGATACGCAGTATTTT | CASSFGFGQTPTDTQYF
- | TRBJ1-1 | - | TRBV24-1 | TGTGCCACCAGAGAGGAGGGGTACACTGAAGCTTTCTTT | CATREEGYTEAFF
- | TRBJ1-5 | - | TRBV15 | TGTGCCACCAGCAGAGACCCAAATCGGGCCCAGCATTTT | CATSRDPNRAQHF
many | TRBJ1-1 | - | TRBV28 | TGTGCCAGCAGTTTTTATCCTAATGAAGCTTTCTTT | CASSFYPNEAFF
- | TRBJ2-3 | TRBD2 | TRBV7-9 | TGTGCCAGCAGCGAGGGAGGGGCCGCTAGCACAGATACGCAGTATTTT | CASSEGGAASTDTQYF
- | TRBJ2-7 | - | TRBV7-9 | TGTGCCAGCAGCGGGGACTCGTACGAGCAGTACTTC | CASSGDSYEQYF
many | TRBJ2-2 | - | TRBV7-9 | TGTGCCAGCAGCTTAGCCGGCGGAGCTCCATCCGGGGAGCTGTTTTTT | CASSLAGGAPSGELFF
- | TRBJ2-7 | - | TRBV20-1 | TGCAGTGCTAGAGGGGCAGGGGTCTACGGGCAGTACTTC | CSARGAGVYGQYF
many | TRBJ1-1 | - | TRBV6-2/TRBV6-3 | TGTGCCAGCAGTCCTAGGGACACTGAAGCTTTCTTT | CASSPRDTEAFF
- | TRBJ1-2 | TRBD1 | TRBV5-1 | TGCGCCAGCAGCTGGCGGGGACAGTCGGAGCTCCCGATCTATGGCTACACCTTC | CASSWRGQSELPIYGYTF
medium-sized | TRBJ2-1 | - | TRBV7-8 | TGTGCCAGCAGCTCCCGGGACGAAATGTACAATGAGCAGTTCTTC | CASSSRDEMYNEQFF
many | TRBJ2-5 | TRBD1 | TRBV10-2 | TGCGCCAGCAGTCTGGGACAGCAAGAGACCCAGTACTTC | CASSLGQQETQYF